The 17 T cell receptor beta chains below all came from one sample that was sequenced in a study of T cells in women clearing cervical HPV infection. Measured with immunoSEQ multiplex PCR; TCRdb has only the in-frame clones, and not every one. Its clone listing holds some 46,000 clones. The sample consisted of blood buffy coat. These receptors were taken from a woman between 18 and 70 years old with a cervical HPV16 infection that either progressed to CIN3+ or cleared (not recorded which).

With regard to this clone: The CDR3 extends 3 residues past the end of the read, so its final part is completed from the germline J gene. V usage is TRBV7-2 and J usage is TRBJ2-1; D is possibly TRBD2 (5 bases). Germline V lookup: CDR1 SGHTA, CDR2 FQGNSA. The CDR3 spans 15 residues. V was pared by 0 bases and J by 9 bases, with 15 bases between. The CDR3 sequence is CASSLAVTSNGEQFF. The sequenced CDR3 bases are TGTGCCAGCAGCTTAGCGGTTACTAGTAACGGTGAG.

To note about this clone: With the read ending 3 residues before the CDR3 end, the germline J gene is used to fill in that end. The gene calls are TRBV7-2 and TRBJ2-7, with D possibly matching TRBD1 (6 bases). The germline gives CDR1 SGHTA, CDR2 FQGNSA. CDR3 length: 15 residues. The V end lost 2 bases, the J end lost 2 bases, and 13 bases lay between the germline ends. The CDR3 sequence: CASSLYGTSPYEQYF. Incomplete CDR3 DNA: TGTGCCAGCAGCTTATACGGGACAAGCCCCTACGAG.

As regards this clone: The sequence runs out 3 residues before the end of the CDR3; the remainder is reconstructed from the germline J gene. The rearrangement uses TRBV5-4 and TRBJ2-3; D unclear. The germline CDR1 and CDR2 sequences are SGHNT and YYREEE (reference sequence). V shed 0 bases and J shed 8 bases, with 4 bases lying between them. The CDR3 is made up of 11 amino acids. This CDR3 reads CASSLDLTQYF. The DNA read from the CDR3 is TGTGCCAGCAGCTTGGATCTTACG.

In regard to this clone: The CDR3 extends 3 residues past the end of the read, so its final part is completed from the germline J gene. The chain is built from TRBV5-6 and TRBJ1-2; D might be TRBD1 (5 bases). V was pared by 4 bases and J by 0 bases, with 10 bases between. The CDR3 totals 14 residues. The germline V gene has CDR1 SGHDT and CDR2 YYEEEE. The sequenced CDR3 bases are TGTGCCAGCAGCAGACAGATGTCTAACTATGGC. It specifies CASSRQMSNYG. The whole CDR3 is CASSRQMSNYGYTF.

On this clone: The read terminates 3 residues before the CDR3 end, so the remaining end is supplied by the germline J gene. This chain uses TRBV29-1 with TRBJ1-2; 7 bases fit TRBD1. This CDR3 region has 13 residues. Germline V gene lookup returns CDR1 SQVTM and CDR2 ANQGSEA. V was pared by 4 bases and J by 2 bases, with 4 bases of the junction left unmatched. Partial CDR3 DNA: TGCAGCGTTGTGGAGGGACAGAACTATGGC. This gives the protein CSVVEGQNYG. The CDR3 in full is CSVVEGQNYGYTF.

As regards this clone: The CDR3 is cut off 3 residues early in the read; its end comes from the germline J gene. V and J are TRBV7-8 and TRBJ2-3; D is possibly TRBD2 (7 bases). The CDR3 is 16 amino acids. Germline CDR1 reads SGHVS; CDR2 reads FQNEAQ. Partial CDR3 DNA: TGTGCCAGCAGCCCAATAGAGGGGGGGCACGGTCAGCCG. Translating it yields CASSPIEGGHGQP. The complete CDR3 sequence is CASSPIEGGHGQPQYF.

Note on this clone: The observed sequence ends 3 residues before the CDR3 terminus, with the missing tail filled in from the germline J gene. The rearrangement uses TRBV7-3 and TRBJ2-5, with 7 bases matching TRBD1. The CDR3 runs 16 residues. The germline CDR1 and CDR2 sequences are SGHTA and FQGTGA. CDR3 DNA (partial): TGTGCCAGCAGTCGGACCAGGACAGGCTTGACAGATACC. Its translation: CASSRTRTGLTDT. The full CDR3 protein is CASSRTRTGLTDTQYF.

A remark on this clone: The read ends 3 residues shy of where the CDR3 ends; the end is completed using the germline J gene. This rearrangement joins TRBV11-1 to TRBJ2-3, with TRBD1 matching over 7 bases. Germline V gene data show CDR1 as SGHAT and CDR2 as FQDESV (reference sequence). The length of the CDR3 is 15 residues. V lost 5 bases to trimming and J lost 2 bases; unmatched junction nucleotides: 7. Here the CDR3 reads CASSREGQITDTQYF. The DNA read from the CDR3 is TGTGCCAGCAGCCGAGAGGGACAGATCACAGATACG. Full variable domain (remainder filled in from reference TRBV11-1 and TRBJ2-3): EAEVAQSPRYKITEKSQAVAFWCDPISGHATLYWYRQILGQGPELLVQFQDESVVDDSQLPKDRFSAERLKGVDSTLKIQPAELGDSAMYLCASSREGQITDTQYFGPGTRLTVL.

In regard to this clone: Read data end 3 residues before the CDR3 end; the end is taken from the germline J gene. This sequence joins TRBV13 and TRBJ2-2; no reliable D call. CDR3 length: 14 amino acids. Trimming took off 1 base at V and 4 bases at J, with 7 bases between the two ends. CDR1 PRHDT and CDR2 FYEKMQ come from the germline V gene (reference sequence). The CDR3 is CASSLVYRTGELFF. The sequenced CDR3 bases are TGTGCCAGCAGCTTAGTGTATCGCACCGGGGAG.

As for this clone: The observed sequence ends 3 residues before the CDR3 terminus, with the missing tail filled in from the germline J gene. The V gene is TRBV18, the J gene TRBJ2-7; D possibly corresponds to TRBD1 (6 bases). The CDR3 length is 14 residues. Germline assignment: CDR1 KGHSH and CDR2 LQKENI. V was trimmed by 2 bases and J by 3 bases, leaving 11 bases between them. CDR3 bases read: TGTGCCAGCTCACCAGGGACACTTGACTACGAG. Translating gives CASSPGTLDYE. The entire CDR3 sequence reads CASSPGTLDYEQYF.

Concerning this clone: The CDR3 goes on 3 residues after the read ends, and that part is filled in from the germline J gene. The chain links TRBV30 to TRBJ2-3; 16 bases map to TRBD2. Germline values: CDR1 GTSNPN, CDR2 SVGIG (reference sequence). This CDR3 has 17 residues. The CDR3 loop is CACPRGTSGRAHETQYF. The part of the CDR3 DNA that was read is TGTGCCTGCCCACGCGGGACTAGCGGGAGGGCGCATGAGACG.

A remark on this clone: The read ends 3 residues early relative to the CDR3; the germline J gene fills the gap. The rearrangement links TRBV6-2 or TRBV6-3 to TRBJ2-7, with TRBD1 as a possible D gene (7 bases). The germline V gene has CDR1 MNHEY and CDR2 SVGEGT. CDR3 size: 15 residues. Trimming shortened V by 5 bases and J by 0 bases, and 14 bases separated the two germline ends. CDR3 protein: CASSDPRGASYEQYF. CDR3 DNA, as far as it was read: TGTGCCAGCAGTGACCCCAGGGGGGCCTCCTACGAG.

Of note for this clone: The CDR3 is cut off 3 residues early in the read; its end comes from the germline J gene. The V gene is TRBV29-1, the J gene TRBJ1-2, with 7 positions matching TRBD1. The ends lost 6 bases at V and 6 bases at J; junction bases unmatched: 4. The CDR3 loop spans 11 amino acids. Germline assignment: CDR1 SQVTM and CDR2 ANQGSEA. The DNA read from the CDR3 is TGCAGCGTAGACAGGGTGGATGGC. Translation: CSVDRVDG. The full-length CDR3 reads as CSVDRVDGYTF.

A note on this clone: The read gets to within 3 residues of the CDR3 end, and the germline J gene fills in the rest. V gene TRBV19 combines with J gene TRBJ1-2; D uncertain. This CDR3 contains 12 residues. In germline, CDR1 is LNHDA, CDR2 SQIVND (reference sequence). CDR3: CASRPYGKGYTF. CDR3 bases read: TGTGCCAGTAGGCCCTACGGTAAAGGC.

In the case of this clone: Read data end 3 residues before the CDR3 end; the end is taken from the germline J gene. The chain couples TRBV7-2 to TRBJ2-3; 11 bases align to TRBD2. In germline, CDR1 is SGHTA, CDR2 FQGNSA. The CDR3 consists of 15 residues. CDR3 sequence reads: CASSQLAGGPQTQYF. The part of the CDR3 DNA that was read is TGTGCCAGCAGCCAATTAGCGGGAGGGCCCCAGACG.

Remarks on this clone: The read halts 3 residues ahead of the CDR3 end, with the missing end drawn from the germline J gene. The rearrangement joins TRBV7-2 to TRBJ2-5; D is possibly TRBD2 (6 bases). CDR3 size: 15 residues. Trimming left V 5 bases short and J 3 bases short, with 16 bases between. Germline V lookup: CDR1 SGHTA, CDR2 FQGNSA. CDR3 bases read: TGTGCCAGCAGCGCCCGGCGGACTACAGAAGAGACC. Its protein is CASSARRTTEET. The entire CDR3 is CASSARRTTEETQYF.

On this clone itself: The sequence runs out 3 residues before the end of the CDR3; the remainder is reconstructed from the germline J gene. The J gene is TRBJ2-3, the V gene TRBV30; no clear D. The germline CDR1 and CDR2 sequences are GTSNPN and SVGIG (reference sequence). The CDR3 has 15 amino acids. With 4 bases removed from V and 0 bases from J, the gap between germline ends came to 14 bases. The CDR3: CAWKHETTSTDTQYF. The CDR3 DNA, read in part, is TGTGCCTGGAAGCATGAAACCACTAGCACAGATACG.